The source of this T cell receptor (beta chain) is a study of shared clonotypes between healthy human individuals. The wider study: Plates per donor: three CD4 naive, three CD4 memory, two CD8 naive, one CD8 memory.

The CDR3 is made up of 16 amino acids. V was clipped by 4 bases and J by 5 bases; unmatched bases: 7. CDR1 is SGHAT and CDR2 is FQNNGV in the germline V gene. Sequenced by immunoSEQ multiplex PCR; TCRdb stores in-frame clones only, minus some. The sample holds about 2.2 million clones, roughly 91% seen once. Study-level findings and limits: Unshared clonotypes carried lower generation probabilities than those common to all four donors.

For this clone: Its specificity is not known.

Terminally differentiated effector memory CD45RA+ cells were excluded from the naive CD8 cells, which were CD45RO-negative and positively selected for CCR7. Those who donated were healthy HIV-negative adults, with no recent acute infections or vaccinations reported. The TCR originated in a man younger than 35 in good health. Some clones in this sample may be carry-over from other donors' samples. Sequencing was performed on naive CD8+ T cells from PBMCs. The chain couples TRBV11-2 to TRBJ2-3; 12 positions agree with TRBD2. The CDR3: CASSSWRLAGVDTQYF. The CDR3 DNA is TGTGCCAGCAGCTCCTGGAGACTAGCGGGAGTAGATACGCAGTATTTT.